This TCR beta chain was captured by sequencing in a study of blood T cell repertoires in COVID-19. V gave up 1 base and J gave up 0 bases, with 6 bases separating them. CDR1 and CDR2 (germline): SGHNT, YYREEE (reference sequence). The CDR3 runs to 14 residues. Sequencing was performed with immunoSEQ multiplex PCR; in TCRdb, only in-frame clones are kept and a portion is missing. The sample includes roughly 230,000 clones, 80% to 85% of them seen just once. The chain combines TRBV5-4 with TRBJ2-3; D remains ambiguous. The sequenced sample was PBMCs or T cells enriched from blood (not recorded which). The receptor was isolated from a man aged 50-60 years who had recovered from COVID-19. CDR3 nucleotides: TGTGCCAGCAGCTTGTTGCAGAGCACAGATACGCAGTATTTT. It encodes CASSLLQSTDTQYF.